The present entry profiles one T cell receptor (beta chain) with its context. The treatment: 15 to 20 received Ad26.COV2.S at low or high dose, single or two shots; roughly 5 received placebo; per-sample allocation not given. After the first vaccine or placebo injection, samples were drawn on day 63. An Ad26 vector carrying the Wuhan-strain SARS-CoV-2 spike served as the vaccine. CDR3 length: 15 residues. V lost 3 bases, J lost 0 bases, and 2 bases stayed unmatched. Germline V CDR1 and CDR2: LNHDA, SQIVND (reference sequence). The data were produced by immunoSEQ multiplex PCR, yet TCRdb's version contains in-frame clones alone and is incomplete. The table records 350,000 to 450,000 clones, 89% of them present only once. These data are taken from a study of Ad26.COV2.S vaccination and SARS-CoV-2 variants.

The receptor comes from a person aged 18 to 59 who received the Ad26.COV2.S COVID-19 vaccine or a placebo. The rearrangement uses TRBV19 and TRBJ1-5; TRBD1 matches 7 bases. The material sequenced was peripheral blood, taken in a trial of Ad26.COV2.S vaccine versus placebo. CDR3 loop: CASSIRGPSNQPQHF. The DNA of the CDR3 is TGTGCCAGTAGTATTAGGGGGCCTAGCAATCAGCCCCAGCATTTT.